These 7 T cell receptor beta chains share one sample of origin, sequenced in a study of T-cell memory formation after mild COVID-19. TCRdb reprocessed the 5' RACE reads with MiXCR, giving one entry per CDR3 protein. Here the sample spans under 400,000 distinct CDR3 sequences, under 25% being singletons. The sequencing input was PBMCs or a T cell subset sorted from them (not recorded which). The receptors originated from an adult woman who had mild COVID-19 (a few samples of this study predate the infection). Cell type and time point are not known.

The CDR3 loop reads CAWSSYSGNYGYTF. The CDR3 DNA reads as TGTGCCTGGAGTTCTTATTCAGGAAACTATGGCTACACCTTC. The chain couples TRBV30 to TRBJ1-2; D not certain. Trimming stripped 2 bases from V and 2 bases from J, with 12 bases between. This CDR3 comprises 14 residues. Germline CDR1 and CDR2: GTSNPN and SVGIG (reference sequence).

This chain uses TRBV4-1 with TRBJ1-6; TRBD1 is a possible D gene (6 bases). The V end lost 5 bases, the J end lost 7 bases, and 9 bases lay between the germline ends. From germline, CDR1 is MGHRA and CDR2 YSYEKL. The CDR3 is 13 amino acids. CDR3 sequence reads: CASSGTSNSPLHF. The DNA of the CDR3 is TGCGCCAGCAGCGGGACATCCAATTCACCCCTCCACTTT.

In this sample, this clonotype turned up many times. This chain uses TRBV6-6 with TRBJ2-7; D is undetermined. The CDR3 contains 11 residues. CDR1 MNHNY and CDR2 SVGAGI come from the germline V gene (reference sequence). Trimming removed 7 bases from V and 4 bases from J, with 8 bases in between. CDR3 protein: CASTLGYEQYF. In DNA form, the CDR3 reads TGTGCCAGCACCCTAGGTTACGAGCAGTACTTC.

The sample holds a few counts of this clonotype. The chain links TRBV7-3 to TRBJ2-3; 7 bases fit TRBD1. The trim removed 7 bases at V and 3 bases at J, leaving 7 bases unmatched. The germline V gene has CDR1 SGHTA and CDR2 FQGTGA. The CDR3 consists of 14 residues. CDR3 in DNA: TGTGCCAGCACCCGAGGGGGCGGAACAGATACGCAGTATTTT. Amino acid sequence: CASTRGGGTDTQYF.

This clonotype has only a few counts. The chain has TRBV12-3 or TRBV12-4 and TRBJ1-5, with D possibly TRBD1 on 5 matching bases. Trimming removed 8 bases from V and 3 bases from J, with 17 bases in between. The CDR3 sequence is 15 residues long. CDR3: CASAIRGLSNQPQHF. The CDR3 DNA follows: TGTGCCAGCGCCATTCGGGGACTATCCAATCAGCCCCAGCATTTT.

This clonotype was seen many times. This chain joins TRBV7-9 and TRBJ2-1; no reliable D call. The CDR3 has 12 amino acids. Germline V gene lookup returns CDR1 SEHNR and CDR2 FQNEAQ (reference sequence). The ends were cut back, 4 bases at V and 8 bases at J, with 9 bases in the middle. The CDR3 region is CASSSLPDEQFF. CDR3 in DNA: TGTGCCAGCAGCTCCCTTCCGGATGAGCAGTTCTTC.

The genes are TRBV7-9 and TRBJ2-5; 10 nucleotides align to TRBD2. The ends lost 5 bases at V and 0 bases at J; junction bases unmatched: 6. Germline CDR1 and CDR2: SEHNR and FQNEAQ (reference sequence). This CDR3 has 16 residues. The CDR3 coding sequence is TGTGCCAGCAGCCCGCCGAGCGGGGGGGACCAAGAGACCCAGTACTTC. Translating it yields CASSPPSGGDQETQYF.